The 32 T cell receptor beta chains listed next were all sequenced from one sample in a study of CD4 and CD8 cells across lung adenocarcinoma regions. One entry per CDR3 protein, called by TCRdb with MiXCR from the PCR reads. The table has some 7,200 distinct CDR3 sequences, over 50% seen once; the top ten hold about 22%. The specimen was CD4+ T cells from the center of a lung tumor. The receptors derive from a female donor with lung adenocarcinoma. The CD4 and CD8 labels of this study may be unreliable.

This clonotype was observed many times. The genes are TRBV10-3 and TRBJ1-1; D unresolved. The germline V and J ends were trimmed by 7 bases and 6 bases, with 12 bases remaining between them. CDR1 is ENHRY, CDR2 SYGVKD, per germline. The CDR3 is 12 amino acids. CDR3 sequence: CAIKGNLAEAFF. For the CDR3, the DNA is TGTGCCATCAAAGGGAATTTGGCTGAAGCTTTCTTT.

Judged by abundance, this clonotype is medium-sized (0.01 to 0.1%). The chain links TRBV10-2 to TRBJ2-3, with D possibly being TRBD1 (6 bases). This CDR3 is 11 amino acids long. Looked up from germline, CDR1 is WSHSY and CDR2 is SAAADI. V lost 6 bases and J 5 bases, leaving 6 bases between the germline ends. The CDR3 bases are TGCGCCAGCAGACAGGGAGATACGCAGTATTTT. Its protein is CASRQGDTQYF.

The chain joins TRBV7-2 to TRBJ1-1, with D tentatively TRBD1 (6 bases). V lost 3 bases to trimming and J lost 2 bases, with 13 bases between them. The CDR3 has 15 amino acids. Germline loops: CDR1 SGHTA, CDR2 FQGNSA. Here the CDR3 reads CASSFRDTLNTEAFF. The CDR3 nucleotides are TGTGCCAGCAGCTTCCGGGACACCTTAAACACTGAAGCTTTCTTT.

The rearrangement uses TRBV6-5 and TRBJ2-1, with 8 bases lining up with TRBD1. With 2 bases clipped from V and 9 bases from J, the junction kept 6 bases outside the gene matches. Germline V gene data show CDR1 as MNHEY and CDR2 as SVGAGI. The CDR3 covers 14 residues. CDR3 DNA sequence: TGTGCCAGCAGTTACAGCCAGGGGGCGGGTGAGCAGTTCTTC. This gives the protein CASSYSQGAGEQFF.

The chain links TRBV4-1 to TRBJ2-5, with 9 nucleotides matching TRBD2. The better agreement between TRBJ2-7 and the DNA end casts doubt on the J call. The CDR3 is 15 amino acids. Germline V CDR1 and CDR2: MGHRA, YSYEKL. CDR3: CASSQELREGGEQYF. CDR3 sequence (DNA): TGCGCCAGCAGCCAAGAGCTGCGGGAGGGCGGCGAGCAGTACTTC.

The J gene is TRBJ2-1, the V gene TRBV27, with 11 bases that match TRBD2. The CDR3 is 18 amino acids. V trimming: 4 bases; J trimming: 5 bases; junction bases outside the gene matches: 13. Germline CDR1 and CDR2: MNHEY and SMNVEV (reference sequence). The CDR3 spells CASSSILTSGVRNNEQFF. The CDR3 DNA reads TGTGCCAGCAGTTCGATACTGACTAGCGGGGTGAGAAACAATGAGCAGTTCTTC.

This clonotype was counted between two and nine times. The V and J genes are TRBV6-1 and TRBJ2-1; the match to TRBD1 covers 12 bases. Near its end, the DNA agrees better with TRBJ2-7, so the J call may be wrong. The germline V gene has CDR1 MNHNS and CDR2 SASEGT. The CDR3 has 15 amino acids. The CDR3 DNA sequence: TGTGCCAGCAGCCTCACGGGACAGGGGGCCGACGAGCAGTACTTC. Encoded protein: CASSLTGQGADEQYF.

The genes are TRBV6-1 and TRBJ2-3; D is uncertain. The CDR3 length is 15 residues. The germline V gene encodes CDR1 MNHNS and CDR2 SASEGT. Trimming shortened V by 5 bases and J by 1 base, and 13 bases separated the two germline ends. CDR3 bases: TGTGCCAGCAGTCGAGACCAGATAGGCACAGATACGCAGTATTTT. Protein sequence: CASSRDQIGTDTQYF.

This rearrangement joins TRBV6-1 to TRBJ1-2; no firm D call. The CDR3 is 14 residues long. V dropped 3 bases and J dropped 4 bases, with 12 bases sitting between them. Germline V CDR1 and CDR2: MNHNS, SASEGT. The CDR3 spells CASSDVWESYGYTF. In DNA, the CDR3 is TGTGCCAGCAGTGATGTGTGGGAGAGCTATGGCTACACCTTC.

This clonotype appeared a few times. This chain connects TRBV6-1 to TRBJ2-3; 10 bases are a match to TRBD2. The CDR3 has 14 amino acids. Trimming took 6 bases from V and 4 from J; bases not matched to a gene: 4. Germline V gene data show CDR1 as MNHNS and CDR2 as SASEGT. The CDR3 sequence is CASRSGRGADTQYF. In nucleotides, the CDR3 is TGTGCCAGCAGGAGCGGGAGGGGGGCAGATACGCAGTATTTT.

The chain employs TRBV6-1 and TRBJ2-1; D uncertain. V was cut by 6 bases and J by 10 bases, with 16 bases left in between. Germline loops: CDR1 MNHNS, CDR2 SASEGT. The CDR3 covers 13 residues. CDR3 protein: CASRPHRTYEQFF. The CDR3 DNA sequence: TGTGCCAGCAGACCCCATAGGACCTACGAGCAGTTCTTC.

This sequence joins TRBV7-2 and TRBJ2-1; D uncertain. With the DNA end fitting TRBJ2-5 better, the J assignment may be wrong. Germline lookup yields CDR1 SGHTA and CDR2 FQGNSA. The CDR3 length is 13 residues. CDR3 in amino acids: CASSLASGETQYF. CDR3 DNA: TGTGCCAGCAGCTTAGCGTCTGGAGAGACCCAGTACTTC.

The rearrangement joins TRBV11-2 to TRBJ2-1, with 8 bases that match TRBD2. J lost 0 bases, V lost 6 bases, and 7 bases had no gene match. The germline gives CDR1 SGHAT, CDR2 FQNNGV. This CDR3 region has 16 residues. The DNA of the CDR3 is TGTGCCAGCAGGCGGGGGGAACCGGGCTCCTACAATGAGCAGTTCTTC. Its translation is CASRRGEPGSYNEQFF.

The chain carries TRBV6-1 and TRBJ2-1, with TRBD2 identical over 10 bases. J lost 8 bases, V lost 4 bases, and 5 bases had no gene match. The CDR3 is made up of 14 amino acids. Germline V gene lookup returns CDR1 MNHNS and CDR2 SASEGT. This CDR3 is CASSGLAGVHEQFF. CDR3 nucleotides: TGTGCCAGCAGTGGGCTAGCGGGAGTACATGAGCAGTTCTTC.

CDR3 sequence (DNA): TGTGCCAGCAGTAGTCGACTAGCGGGGGGCCAAGAGACGCAGTACTTC. Its protein is CASSSRLAGGQETQYF. This chain connects TRBV27 to TRBJ2-3, with 13 bases lining up with TRBD2. The assigned J gene may be wrong: the sequence end matches TRBJ2-7 better. Germline CDR1 MNHEY, CDR2 SMNVEV (reference sequence). The CDR3 sequence is 16 residues long.

In this sample, this clonotype turned up a few times. This chain links TRBV6-1 with TRBJ2-7, with 7 bases lining up with TRBD1. Per germline, CDR1 MNHNS and CDR2 SASEGT. V shed 3 bases and J 0 bases; nucleotides not matched to a gene: 2. There are 14 residues in the CDR3. As DNA, the CDR3 is TGTGCCAGCAGTGAGGGGGACAGCTCCTACGAGCAGTACTTC. Amino acids: CASSEGDSSYEQYF.

J is TRBJ1-1 and V is TRBV6-1; maybe TRBD1 (5 bases). V shed 7 bases and J shed 1 base, with 10 bases lying between them. Germline values: CDR1 MNHNS, CDR2 SASEGT. The CDR3 runs 13 residues. For the CDR3, the DNA is TGTGCCAGCACCCGACAGAGGAACACTGAAGCTTTCTTT. This gives the protein CASTRQRNTEAFF.

The chain's CDR3 is CASSPIGTSPGEQFF. CDR3 DNA: TGTGCCAGCAGTCCAATCGGGACTAGCCCAGGTGAGCAGTTCTTC. This chain uses TRBV27 with TRBJ2-1, with 9 bases identical to TRBD2. CDR1 MNHEY and CDR2 SMNVEV come from the germline V gene (reference sequence). J was trimmed by 9 bases and V by 5 bases; bases with no gene match: 11. There are 15 residues in the CDR3.

This clonotype is judged medium-sized. The chain links TRBV6-2 or TRBV6-3 to TRBJ2-5; D is perhaps TRBD2 (7 bases). The last part of the DNA fits TRBJ2-7 better; the J call may be wrong. CDR3 length: 16 residues. Germline-derived CDR1 and CDR2 are MNHEY and SVGEGT. The CDR3 DNA reads as TGTGCCAGCAGTTATAGTCCTCGGGGGGCGTTCTACGAGCAGTACTTC. Amino acids: CASSYSPRGAFYEQYF.

This clonotype showed up many times. The rearrangement links TRBV11-2 to TRBJ2-5; TRBD1 matches at 8 bases. The J call could be wrong; TRBJ2-7 is a better fit for the DNA end. Germline CDR1 is SGHAT and CDR2 is FQNNGV. This CDR3 is 16 amino acids long. Here the CDR3 reads CASSLAGRGRVYEQYF. In DNA form, the CDR3 reads TGTGCCAGCAGCTTAGCCGGCAGGGGGCGGGTTTACGAGCAGTACTTC.

This clonotype has only a few counts. The chain couples TRBV5-1 to TRBJ1-4, with 8 bases matching TRBD1. This CDR3 is 17 amino acids long. Germline V gives CDR1 SGHRS, CDR2 YFSETQ. V lost 4 bases to trimming and J lost 4 bases; unmatched junction nucleotides: 12. The CDR3 reads CASSRGGQATHNEKLFF. The CDR3 DNA sequence: TGCGCCAGCAGCCGAGGGGGACAGGCGACTCATAATGAAAAACTGTTTTTT.

The chain recombines TRBV12-3 or TRBV12-4 with TRBJ1-1, with no clear D. The CDR3 runs to 16 residues. V was clipped by 0 bases and J by 3 bases, with 14 bases between them. The CDR3 sequence: CASSLALLWGYTEAFF. DNA of the CDR3: TGTGCCAGCAGTTTAGCGCTATTGTGGGGTTACACTGAAGCTTTCTTT.

Worth noting for this clonotype: Mismatch with germline at one junction end may stem from a read error. J is TRBJ2-4 and V is TRBV6-1; either TRBD1 or TRBD2 may supply D (5 bases each). The CDR3 runs to 16 residues. From germline, CDR1 is MNHNS and CDR2 SASEGT. DNA of the CDR3: TGTGCGTGCAGTGGGTCGGGGCTGGGAGCCAAAAACATTCAGTATTTC. Its translation: CACSGSGLGAKNIQYF.

This CDR3 is CASSYDRNTETQYF. The CDR3 DNA reads as TGTGCCAGCAGTTACGACCGTAACACAGAGACCCAGTACTTC. The chain uses TRBV6-5 and TRBJ2-5; D uncertain. The V end lost 2 bases, the J end lost 4 bases, and 11 bases lay between the germline ends. The CDR3 runs 14 residues. Germline CDR1 is MNHEY and CDR2 is SVGAGI.

The chain employs TRBV9 and TRBJ2-2; 16 positions agree with TRBD2. Unmatched junction bases numbered 18, after V lost 8 bases and J lost 2 bases. CDR3 length: 21 amino acids. Per the germline V gene, CDR1 is SGDLS and CDR2 is YYNGEE. DNA of the CDR3: TGTGCCAGGGGTCCCTTCCCCGGGACTAGCGGGAGGGGGTCCAACACCGGGGAGCTGTTTTTT. Its translation: CARGPFPGTSGRGSNTGELFF.

For this clonotype: At one end, the junction sequence differs from germline, possibly due to a read error. V usage is TRBV10-3 and J usage is TRBJ2-3; D perhaps matches TRBD2 (6 bases). This CDR3 region has 14 residues. In germline, CDR1 is ENHRY, CDR2 SYGVKD. For the CDR3, the DNA is TGTGCCACCCCACTACCGGGAGCCAAAAACATGCAGTATTTC. Amino acid sequence: CATPLPGAKNMQYF.

As concerns this clonotype: One end of the junction is discordant with germline, which a read error may explain. The chain uses TRBV6-5 and TRBJ2-3, with 7 bases lining up with TRBD2. This CDR3 contains 16 residues. The germline V gene has CDR1 MNHEY and CDR2 SVGAGI. In DNA form, the CDR3 reads TGTGCCAGCAGTTACGGTGGGGGGGTCGACCAGGATACCCAGTATTTT. Amino acids: CASSYGGGVDQDTQYF.

By sample share, this clonotype is large. V is TRBV12-3 or TRBV12-4 and J is TRBJ2-3; TRBD1 might be the D (5 bases). Trimming removed 7 bases from V and 1 base from J, with 15 bases in between. CDR3 length: 15 residues. The DNA of the CDR3 is TGTGCCAGCACCATTGACAGCATTGGCACAGATACGCAGTATTTT. Protein sequence: CASTIDSIGTDTQYF.

To note about this clonotype: Mismatch with germline at one junction end may stem from a read error. Here the CDR3 DNA reads TGTGCCAGCAGTGCCCCGGGGGTGGGAGCCAAAAACACTCAGTATTTC. This encodes CASSAPGVGAKNTQYF. The V and J genes are TRBV27 and TRBJ2-4; tentatively, D is TRBD2 (6 bases). Germline V CDR1 and CDR2: MNHEY, SMNVEV (reference sequence). The CDR3 runs 16 residues.

This sequence joins TRBV6-1 and TRBJ2-1, with 8 bases aligning to TRBD2. The germline CDR1 and CDR2 sequences are MNHNS and SASEGT. The CDR3 is 17 residues long. V was pared by 6 bases and J by 0 bases, with 10 bases of the junction left unmatched. CDR3 loop: CASRGGAGANSYNEQFF. DNA of the CDR3: TGTGCCAGCAGGGGTGGAGCGGGGGCCAACTCCTACAATGAGCAGTTCTTC.

This clonotype was detected only once. CDR3 in amino acids: CASTSEGGSGETQYF. The CDR3 nucleotides are TGTGCCAGCACTTCCGAGGGGGGTAGCGGGGAGACCCAGTACTTC. The chain employs TRBV6-5 and TRBJ2-5, with a possible D match to TRBD2 (7 bases). This CDR3 region has 15 residues. V shed 7 bases and J shed 5 bases, with 20 bases lying between them. The germline V gene has CDR1 MNHEY and CDR2 SVGAGI.

Remarks on this clonotype: Given the absence of the conserved phenylalanine or tryptophan at the CDR3 end, a read error is likely. Because the CDR3's place on the DNA is in doubt, the DNA is left out and the CDR3 is given as listed by TCRdb. The genes are TRBV6-2 or TRBV6-3 and TRBJ2-1; the tabulated D call, TRBD1, remains unverified against the DNA. Germline V gives CDR1 MNHEY, CDR2 SVGEGT. Both ends counted, the CDR3 spans 11 residues. CDR3 in amino acids: CASTDPGLRLV.